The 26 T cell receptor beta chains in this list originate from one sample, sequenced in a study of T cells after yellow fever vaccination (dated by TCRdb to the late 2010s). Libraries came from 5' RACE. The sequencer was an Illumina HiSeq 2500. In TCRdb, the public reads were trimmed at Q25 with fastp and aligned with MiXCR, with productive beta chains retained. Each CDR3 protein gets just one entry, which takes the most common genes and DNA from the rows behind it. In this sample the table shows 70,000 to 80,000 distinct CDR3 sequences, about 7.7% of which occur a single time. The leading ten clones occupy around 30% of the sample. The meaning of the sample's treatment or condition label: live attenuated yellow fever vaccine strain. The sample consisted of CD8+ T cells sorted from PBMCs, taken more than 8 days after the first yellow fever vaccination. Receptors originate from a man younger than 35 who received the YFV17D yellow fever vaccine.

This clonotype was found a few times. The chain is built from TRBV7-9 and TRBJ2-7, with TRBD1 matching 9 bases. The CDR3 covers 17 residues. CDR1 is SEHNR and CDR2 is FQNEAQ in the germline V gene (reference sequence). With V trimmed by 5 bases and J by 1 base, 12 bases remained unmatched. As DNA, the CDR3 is TGTGCCAGCAGCGCGGCTGGGACAGGGCCAAGGTCCTACGAGCAGTACGTC. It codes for CASSAAGTGPRSYEQYV.

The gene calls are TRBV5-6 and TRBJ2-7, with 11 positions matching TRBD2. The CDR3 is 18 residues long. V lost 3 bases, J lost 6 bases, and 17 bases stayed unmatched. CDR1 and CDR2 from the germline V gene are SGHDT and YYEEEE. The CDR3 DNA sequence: TGTGCCAGCAGCTCCCCCGGTGTAGCGGGGGGGGTGTACGCCGAGCAGTACGTC. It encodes CASSSPGVAGGVYAEQYV.

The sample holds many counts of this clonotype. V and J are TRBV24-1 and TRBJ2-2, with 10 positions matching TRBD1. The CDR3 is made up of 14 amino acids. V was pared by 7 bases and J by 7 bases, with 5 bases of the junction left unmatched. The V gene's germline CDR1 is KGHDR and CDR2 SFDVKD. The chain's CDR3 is CATSGTGAGGELFF. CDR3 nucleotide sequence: TGTGCCACCAGCGGGACAGGGGCTGGCGGGGAGCTGTTTTTT.

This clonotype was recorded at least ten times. The CDR3 is CSATSGAGDTQYF. CDR3 nucleotides: TGCAGTGCGACCAGCGGGGCGGGGGATACGCAGTATTTT. The chain carries TRBV20-1 and TRBJ2-3; 7 bases map to TRBD2. Per the germline V gene, CDR1 is DFQATT and CDR2 is SNEGSKA (reference sequence). V lost 6 bases, J lost 6 bases, and 9 bases stayed unmatched. The CDR3 totals 13 residues.

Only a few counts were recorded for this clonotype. The CDR3 region has the DNA TGCGCCAGCAGCCACAGACTAGCGGGGAGCACAGATACGCAGTATTTT. Its translation is CASSHRLAGSTDTQYF. The chain uses TRBV5-1 and TRBJ2-3; the match to TRBD2 covers 11 bases. J was trimmed by 0 bases and V by 4 bases; bases with no gene match: 4. CDR1 and CDR2 (germline): SGHRS, YFSETQ. The CDR3 has 16 residues.

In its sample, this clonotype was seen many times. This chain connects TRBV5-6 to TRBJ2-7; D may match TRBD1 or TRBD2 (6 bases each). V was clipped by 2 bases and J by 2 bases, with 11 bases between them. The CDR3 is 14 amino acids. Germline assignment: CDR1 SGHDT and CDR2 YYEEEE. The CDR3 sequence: CASSLRGVAYEQYF. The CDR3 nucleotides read TGTGCCAGCAGCTTAAGGGGGGTCGCCTACGAGCAGTACTTC.

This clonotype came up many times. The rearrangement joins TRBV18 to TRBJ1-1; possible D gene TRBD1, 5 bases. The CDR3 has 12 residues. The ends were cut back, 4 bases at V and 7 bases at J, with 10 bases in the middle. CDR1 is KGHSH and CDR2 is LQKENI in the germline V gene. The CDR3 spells CASSRDRIEAFF. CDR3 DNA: TGTGCCAGCTCACGGGACCGGATTGAAGCTTTCTTT.

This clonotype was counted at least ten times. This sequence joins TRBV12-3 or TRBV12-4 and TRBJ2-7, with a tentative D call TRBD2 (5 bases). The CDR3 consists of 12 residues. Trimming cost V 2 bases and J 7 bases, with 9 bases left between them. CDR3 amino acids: CASSLRGYEQYV. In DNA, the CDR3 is TGTGCCAGCAGTTTACGAGGGTATGAGCAGTACGTC.

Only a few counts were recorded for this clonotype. The CDR3 spells CASSQASGQGDYGYTF. CDR3 nucleotide sequence: TGCGCCAGCAGCCAAGCCTCGGGACAGGGGGACTATGGCTACACCTTC. The genes are TRBV4-1 and TRBJ1-2, with TRBD1 matching 11 bases. Germline V gene sequence: CDR1 MGHRA, CDR2 YSYEKL. The CDR3 extends over 16 amino acids. After removal of 1 base from V and 3 bases from J, the junction contained 4 bases not matched to a gene.

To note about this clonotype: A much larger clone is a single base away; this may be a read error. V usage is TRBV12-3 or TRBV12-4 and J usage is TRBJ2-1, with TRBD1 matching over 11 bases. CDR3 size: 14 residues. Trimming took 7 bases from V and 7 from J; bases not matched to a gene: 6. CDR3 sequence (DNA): TGTGCCAGCAACGGGACAGGGGGAGGAAATGAGCAGTTCTTC. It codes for CASNGTGGGNEQFF.

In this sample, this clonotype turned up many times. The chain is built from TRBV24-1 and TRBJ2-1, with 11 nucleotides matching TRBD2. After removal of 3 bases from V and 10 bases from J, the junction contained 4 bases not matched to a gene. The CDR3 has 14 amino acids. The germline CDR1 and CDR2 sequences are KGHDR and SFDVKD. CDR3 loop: CATSDPLAGGEQFF. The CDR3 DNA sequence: TGTGCCACCAGTGATCCCCTAGCGGGAGGCGAGCAGTTCTTC.

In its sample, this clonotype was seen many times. In DNA form, the CDR3 reads TGTGCCAGCAGCCCTCGTGGCAGCACAGATACGCAGTATTTT. This gives the protein CASSPRGSTDTQYF. V usage is TRBV9 and J usage is TRBJ2-3; D not resolved. V dropped 4 bases and J dropped 0 bases, with 9 bases sitting between them. The germline V gene encodes CDR1 SGDLS and CDR2 YYNGEE. The CDR3 loop spans 14 amino acids.

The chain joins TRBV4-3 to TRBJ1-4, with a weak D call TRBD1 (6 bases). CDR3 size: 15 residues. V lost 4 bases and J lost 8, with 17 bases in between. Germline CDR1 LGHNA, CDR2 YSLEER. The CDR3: CASSPGQSLGEKLFF. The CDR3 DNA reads TGCGCCAGCAGCCCTGGACAGAGTTTAGGGGAAAAACTGTTTTTT.

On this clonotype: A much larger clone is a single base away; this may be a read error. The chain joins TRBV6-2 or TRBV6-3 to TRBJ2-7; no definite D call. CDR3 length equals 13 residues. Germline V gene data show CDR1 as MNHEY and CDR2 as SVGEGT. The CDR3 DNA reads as TGTGCCAGCAGTTACGCCCCGGCCTACGGGCAGTACTTC. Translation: CASSYAPAYGQYF.

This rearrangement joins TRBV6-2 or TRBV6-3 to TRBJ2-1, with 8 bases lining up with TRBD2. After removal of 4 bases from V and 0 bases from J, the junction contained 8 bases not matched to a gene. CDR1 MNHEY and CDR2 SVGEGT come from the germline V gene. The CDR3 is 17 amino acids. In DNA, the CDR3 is TGTGCCAGCAGTTTCCGACTAGCGCCGAGCTCCTACAATGAGCAGTTCTTC. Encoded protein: CASSFRLAPSSYNEQFF.

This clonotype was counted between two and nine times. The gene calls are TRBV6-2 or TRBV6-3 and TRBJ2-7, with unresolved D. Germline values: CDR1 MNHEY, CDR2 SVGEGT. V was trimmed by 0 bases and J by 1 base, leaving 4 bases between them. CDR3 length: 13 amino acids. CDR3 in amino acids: CASSYSGSYEQYV. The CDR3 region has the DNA TGTGCCAGCAGTTACTCCGGATCCTACGAGCAGTACGTC.

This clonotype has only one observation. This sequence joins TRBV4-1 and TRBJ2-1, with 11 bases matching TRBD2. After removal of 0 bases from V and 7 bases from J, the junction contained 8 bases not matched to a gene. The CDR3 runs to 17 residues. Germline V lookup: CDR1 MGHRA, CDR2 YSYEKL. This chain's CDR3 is CASSQDYSGGARNEQFF. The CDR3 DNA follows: TGCGCCAGCAGCCAAGATTATAGCGGGGGGGCTCGGAATGAGCAGTTCTTC.

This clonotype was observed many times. Written as DNA, the CDR3 is TGTGCCAGCAGCTTGGAGGTGACTTACTACTATGGCTACACCTTC. Its translation: CASSLEVTYYYGYTF. This chain connects TRBV5-5 to TRBJ1-2; D is undetermined. The V gene lost 0 bases and the J gene lost 3 bases, with 12 bases spanning the gap. Germline V lookup: CDR1 SGHKS, CDR2 YYEKEE (reference sequence). The CDR3 runs 15 residues.

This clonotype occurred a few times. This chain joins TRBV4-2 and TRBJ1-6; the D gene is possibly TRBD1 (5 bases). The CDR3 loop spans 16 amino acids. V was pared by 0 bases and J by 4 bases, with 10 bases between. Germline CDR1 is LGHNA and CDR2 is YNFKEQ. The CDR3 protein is CASSQDQGDYNSPLHF. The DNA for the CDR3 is TGTGCCAGCAGCCAAGACCAGGGAGATTATAATTCACCCCTCCACTTT.

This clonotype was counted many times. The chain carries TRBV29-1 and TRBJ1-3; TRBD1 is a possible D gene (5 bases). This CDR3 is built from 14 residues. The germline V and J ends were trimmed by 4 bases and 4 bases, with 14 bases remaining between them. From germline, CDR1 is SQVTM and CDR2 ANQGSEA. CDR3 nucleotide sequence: TGCAGCGTTGCAGACCCAGGGCAAGGAAACACCATATATTTT. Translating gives CSVADPGQGNTIYF.

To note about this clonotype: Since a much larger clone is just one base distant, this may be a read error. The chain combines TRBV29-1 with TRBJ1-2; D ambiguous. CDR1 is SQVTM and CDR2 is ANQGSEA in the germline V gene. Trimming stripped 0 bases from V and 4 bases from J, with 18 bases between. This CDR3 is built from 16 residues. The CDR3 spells CSVEDSGWNKGYGYTF. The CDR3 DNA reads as TGCAGCGTTGAAGATTCTGGGTGGAATAAGGGCTATGGCTACACCTTC.

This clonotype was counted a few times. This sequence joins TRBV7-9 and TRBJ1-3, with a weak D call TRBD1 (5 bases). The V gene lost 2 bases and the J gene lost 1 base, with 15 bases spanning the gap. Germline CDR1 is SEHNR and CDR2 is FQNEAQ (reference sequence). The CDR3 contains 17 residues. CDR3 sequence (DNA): TGTGCCAGCAGCTTACCCGACAGCTTCTCTTCTGGAAACACCATATATTTT. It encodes CASSLPDSFSSGNTIYF. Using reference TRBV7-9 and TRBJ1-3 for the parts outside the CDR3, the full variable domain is DTGVSQNPRHKITKRGQNVTFRCDPISEHNRLYWYRQTLGQGPEFLTYFQNEAQLEKSRLLSDRFSAERPKGSFSTLEIQRTEQGDSAMYLCASSLPDSFSSGNTIYFGEGSWLTVV.

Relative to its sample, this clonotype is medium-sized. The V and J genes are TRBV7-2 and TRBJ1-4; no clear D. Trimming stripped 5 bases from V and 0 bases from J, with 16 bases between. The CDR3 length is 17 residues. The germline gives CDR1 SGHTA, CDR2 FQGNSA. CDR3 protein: CASSPGGGRATNEKLFF. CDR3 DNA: TGTGCCAGCAGCCCCGGCGGAGGGCGTGCAACTAATGAAAAACTGTTTTTT.

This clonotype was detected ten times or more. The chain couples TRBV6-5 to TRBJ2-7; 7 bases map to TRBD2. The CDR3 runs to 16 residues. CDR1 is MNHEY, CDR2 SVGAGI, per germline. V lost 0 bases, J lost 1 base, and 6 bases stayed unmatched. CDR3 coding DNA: TGTGCCAGCAGTTACTCGGGACCGGGACTATCCTACGAGCAGTACTTC. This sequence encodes CASSYSGPGLSYEQYF.

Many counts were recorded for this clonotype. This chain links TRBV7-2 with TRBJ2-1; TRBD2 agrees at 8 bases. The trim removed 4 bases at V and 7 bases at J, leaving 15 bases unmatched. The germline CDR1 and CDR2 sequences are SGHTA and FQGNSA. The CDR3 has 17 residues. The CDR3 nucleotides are TGTGCCAGCAGCTCACCTGGGACTAGAGGGAGGGTGAATGAGCAGTTCTTC. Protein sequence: CASSSPGTRGRVNEQFF.

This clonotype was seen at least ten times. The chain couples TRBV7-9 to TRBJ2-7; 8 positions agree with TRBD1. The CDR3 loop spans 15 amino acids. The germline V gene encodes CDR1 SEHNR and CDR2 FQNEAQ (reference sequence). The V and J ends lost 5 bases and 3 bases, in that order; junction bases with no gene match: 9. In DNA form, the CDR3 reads TGTGCCAGCAGCCCCGGACAGGGCATGCTCTACGAGCAGTACTTC. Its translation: CASSPGQGMLYEQYF.